The subject of this entry is one T cell receptor beta chain. TCRdb's copy holds only in-frame clones and misses some; the assay was immunoSEQ multiplex PCR. The sample yields roughly 250,000 clones, about 80% seen once. The CDR3 loop spans 15 amino acids. With 5 bases clipped from V and 2 bases from J, the junction kept 5 bases outside the gene matches. Germline CDR1 MDHEN, CDR2 SYDVKM. This sample was taken from a study of blood T cell repertoires in COVID-19. This chain joins TRBV28 and TRBJ1-3; TRBD1 matches 8 bases. The TCR was taken from a woman aged 80 or over with acute or convalescent COVID-19. The sequenced material came from peripheral blood. The DNA of the CDR3 is TGTGCCAGCAGTGGGTCAGGGGGCACTGGAAACACCATATATTTT. It encodes CASSGSGGTGNTIYF.